The 27 T cell receptor beta chains presented below share a single source sample, sequenced in a study of Siglec-9 on CD8 T cells in melanoma. Using immunoSEQ multiplex PCR, the repertoire was profiled, and TCRdb retains in-frame clones only, with some absent. The sample has about 30,000 clones; 75% to 85% are singletons. What was sequenced was Siglec-9- CD8+ T cells sorted from blood. All receptors come from a human donor in good health.

The chain links TRBV27 to TRBJ2-2; a weak D match, TRBD1 (6 bases). Trimming removed 7 bases from V and 1 base from J, with 13 bases in between. Per germline, CDR1 MNHEY and CDR2 SMNVEV (reference sequence). The CDR3 runs 15 residues. DNA of the CDR3: TGTGCCAGCACCCGGAACAGGGAGAACACCGGGGAGCTGTTTTTT. Translating it yields CASTRNRENTGELFF.

This clone was recorded only once. The rearrangement links TRBV10-3 to TRBJ1-1; D remains ambiguous. CDR1 ENHRY and CDR2 SYGVKD come from the germline V gene. The V end was cut by 1 base, the J end by 5 bases, with 17 bases between. This CDR3 spans 16 amino acids. The CDR3 nucleotides are TGTGCCATCAGTGAGTACCAACCCCCCGGTGGGACTGAAGCTTTCTTT. Its translation: CAISEYQPPGGTEAFF.

The chain is built from TRBV27 and TRBJ2-2; D possibly uses TRBD1 or TRBD2 (7 bases each). The CDR3 is made up of 16 amino acids. V lost 5 bases and J 6 bases, leaving 19 bases between the germline ends. Germline V gene sequence: CDR1 MNHEY, CDR2 SMNVEV (reference sequence). The CDR3 bases are TGTGCCAGCAGTCCATGGACAGGCGGGGGCCCCGGGGAGCTGTTTTTT. Its protein is CASSPWTGGGPGELFF.

In its sample, this clone was seen once. The chain carries TRBV19 and TRBJ2-1; possibly TRBD2 for D (5 bases). V lost 2 bases, J lost 3 bases, and 11 bases lay in between. Germline V gives CDR1 LNHDA, CDR2 SQIVND (reference sequence). This CDR3 has 15 residues. This CDR3 is CASSIMLANYNEQFF. The CDR3 DNA is TGTGCCAGTAGTATAATGCTAGCTAACTACAATGAGCAGTTCTTC.

This CDR3 is CASSLVPSGKTYNEQFF. In nucleotides, the CDR3 is TGTGCCAGCAGCTTGGTCCCTAGCGGGAAGACCTACAATGAGCAGTTCTTC. The rearrangement uses TRBV5-6 and TRBJ2-1; 9 bases match TRBD2. Trimming cost V 0 bases and J 2 bases; bases outside gene matches: 6. Germline CDR1 reads SGHDT; CDR2 reads YYEEEE. CDR3 length equals 17 residues. The full variable domain, completed using reference TRBV5-6 and TRBJ2-1, is DAGVTQSPTHLIKTRGQQVTLRCSPKSGHDTVSWYQQALGQGPQFIFQYYEEEERQRGNFPDRFSGHQFPNYSSELNVNALLLGDSALYLCASSLVPSGKTYNEQFFGPGTRLTVL.

This sequence joins TRBV19 and TRBJ2-7; D call uncertain. The CDR3 is 14 residues long. Trimming cost V 5 bases and J 3 bases, with 14 bases left between them. Per the germline V gene, CDR1 is LNHDA and CDR2 is SQIVND (reference sequence). The CDR3 DNA reads TGTGCCAGTAGTCCTTTGACACCAAGCTACGAGCAGTACTTC. Protein: CASSPLTPSYEQYF.

The chain combines TRBV7-8 with TRBJ2-5; D uncertain. V was clipped by 8 bases and J by 5 bases, with 18 bases between them. Germline V gene data show CDR1 as SGHVS and CDR2 as FQNEAQ. The CDR3 sequence is 14 residues long. CDR3 in amino acids: CASSIGPPPETQYF. CDR3 nucleotides: TGTGCCAGCTCCATTGGCCCGCCCCCGGAGACCCAGTACTTC.

The gene calls are TRBV27 and TRBJ2-6; a weak D match, TRBD2 (7 bases). The CDR3 totals 17 residues. V was trimmed by 6 bases and J by 3 bases, leaving 18 bases between them. Germline loops: CDR1 MNHEY, CDR2 SMNVEV (reference sequence). CDR3 in amino acids: CASRRLEGGYGANVLTF. CDR3 DNA sequence: TGTGCCAGCAGACGTTTGGAGGGGGGGTATGGGGCCAACGTCCTGACTTTC.

The chain uses TRBV5-4 and TRBJ2-7; 9 bases are a match to TRBD1. J lost 2 bases, V lost 2 bases, and 2 bases had no gene match. This CDR3 is 14 amino acids long. Germline CDR1 is SGHNT and CDR2 is YYREEE (reference sequence). This CDR3 is CASSFGTGTYEQYF. DNA of the CDR3: TGTGCCAGCAGCTTCGGGACAGGGACCTACGAGCAGTACTTC. Supplemented by reference TRBV5-4 and TRBJ2-7, the full variable domain reads ETGVTQSPTHLIKTRGQQVTLRCSSQSGHNTVSWYQQALGQGPQFIFQYYREEENGRGNFPPRFSGLQFPNYSSELNVNALELDDSALYLCASSFGTGTYEQYFGPGTRLTVT.

This chain connects TRBV10-3 to TRBJ1-5; D may be TRBD1 (6 bases). V lost 2 bases, J lost 6 bases, and 14 bases lay in between. Germline V gene sequence: CDR1 ENHRY, CDR2 SYGVKD. CDR3 length: 15 amino acids. The CDR3 nucleotides read TGTGCCATCAGTGAGAACAGGGAAGAGGGTCAGCCCCAGCATTTT. This codes for CAISENREEGQPQHF.

The J gene is TRBJ2-1, the V gene TRBV9, with D possibly called TRBD1 or TRBD2 (5 bases each). Germline V gene sequence: CDR1 SGDLS, CDR2 YYNGEE. Trimming removed 2 bases from V and 0 bases from J, with 9 bases in between. The CDR3 is 15 residues long. CDR3 DNA: TGTGCCAGCAGCGTGGGGGTGAGCTCCTACAATGAGCAGTTCTTC. Its translation is CASSVGVSSYNEQFF.

The chain has TRBV7-8 and TRBJ2-7, with a tentative D call TRBD2 (5 bases). The CDR3 spans 13 residues. Germline CDR1 and CDR2: SGHVS and FQNEAQ. V gave up 4 bases and J gave up 6 bases, with 13 bases separating them. CDR3 nucleotide sequence: TGTGCCAGCAGCTCACCCCCCCGGGGCGAGCAGTACTTC. Translating it yields CASSSPPRGEQYF.

The chain couples TRBV2 to TRBJ1-1; 8 bases line up with TRBD1. CDR3 length: 18 residues. Per germline, CDR1 SNHLY and CDR2 FYNNEI. V shed 1 base, J shed 3 bases, and the junction held 13 bases outside the gene matches. The CDR3 loop reads CASSEGRQGALSDTEAFF. DNA for the CDR3: TGTGCCAGCAGTGAAGGGCGGCAGGGGGCTCTGTCGGACACTGAAGCTTTCTTT.

In this sample, this clone turned up once. The chain is built from TRBV10-1 and TRBJ2-3, with a weak D call TRBD1 (6 bases). Germline V gene data show CDR1 as WNHNN and CDR2 as SYGVQD (reference sequence). The CDR3 loop spans 14 amino acids. Trimming shortened V by 5 bases and J by 2 bases, and 11 bases separated the two germline ends. Here the CDR3 DNA reads TGCGCCAGCAGTCCCGACAGGATCACAGATACGCAGTATTTT. This codes for CASSPDRITDTQYF.

The CDR3 sequence is CASSLSGGSYNEQFF. The CDR3 DNA reads TGTGCCAGCAGTTTATCAGGGGGCTCCTACAATGAGCAGTTCTTC. V is TRBV27 and J is TRBJ2-1, with TRBD1 as a possible D gene (6 bases). The CDR3 totals 15 residues. V was shortened by 0 bases and J by 0 bases, with 6 bases between the two germline ends. CDR1 and CDR2 (germline): MNHEY, SMNVEV (reference sequence).

V usage is TRBV7-9 and J usage is TRBJ2-1; a weak D match, TRBD2 (5 bases). The CDR3 is 11 amino acids. V shed 5 bases and J shed 10 bases, with 9 bases lying between them. Germline values: CDR1 SEHNR, CDR2 FQNEAQ (reference sequence). The CDR3 DNA sequence: TGTGCCAGCAGCGCTAGCATGGAGCAGTTCTTC. It yields the protein CASSASMEQFF.

The J gene is TRBJ2-7, the V gene TRBV19, with D unclear. Per the germline V gene, CDR1 is LNHDA and CDR2 is SQIVND (reference sequence). V lost 10 bases and J lost 3, with 13 bases in between. CDR3 size: 12 residues. CDR3 sequence reads: CATSGPDYEQYF. The CDR3 DNA reads as TGTGCCACCTCCGGACCCGACTACGAGCAGTACTTC.

The CDR3 DNA sequence: TGCAGCGTTCCCGACAGGTATTATGGCTACACCTTC. Protein sequence: CSVPDRYYGYTF. This chain uses TRBV29-1 with TRBJ1-2; D may be TRBD1 (6 bases). Germline CDR1 is SQVTM and CDR2 is ANQGSEA. With 5 bases removed from V and 5 bases from J, the gap between germline ends came to 12 bases. This CDR3 has 12 amino acids.

The V call is TRBV19, the J call TRBJ2-1, with 9 bases aligning to TRBD2. The CDR3 totals 16 residues. V lost 1 base and J lost 4; bases outside the gene matches: 5. The germline gives CDR1 LNHDA, CDR2 SQIVND (reference sequence). CDR3: CASSIGQRGAYNEQFF. The CDR3 nucleotides read TGTGCCAGTAGTATAGGACAGCGGGGGGCTTACAATGAGCAGTTCTTC.

This clone showed up just once. V and J are TRBV5-1 and TRBJ1-2; the match to TRBD1 covers 7 bases. The CDR3 loop spans 13 amino acids. Germline V gene data show CDR1 as SGHRS and CDR2 as YFSETQ. The ends lost 8 bases at V and 3 bases at J; junction bases unmatched: 7. CDR3 nucleotides: TGCGCCAGTAGCCCAGGGGGACACTATGGCTACACCTTC. It codes for CASSPGGHYGYTF.

The gene calls are TRBV6-1 and TRBJ1-6, with D tentatively TRBD1 (5 bases). The CDR3 runs to 14 residues. Trimming removed 0 bases from V and 7 bases from J, with 7 bases in between. Germline V gives CDR1 MNHNS, CDR2 SASEGT. CDR3 sequence: CASSEAGDNSPLHF. Here the CDR3 DNA reads TGTGCCAGCAGTGAAGCTGGGGACAATTCACCCCTCCACTTT.

The chain uses TRBV5-6 and TRBJ1-2; D perhaps matches TRBD1 (6 bases). The CDR3 is made up of 15 amino acids. The germline V and J ends were trimmed by 3 bases and 5 bases, with 17 bases remaining between them. CDR1 is SGHDT and CDR2 is YYEEEE in the germline V gene. Here the CDR3 DNA reads TGTGCCAGCAGCTACAACTGGGACACAAGATATGGCTACACCTTC. Translated, it gives CASSYNWDTRYGYTF.

The chain links TRBV27 to TRBJ1-2; D not certain. Germline-derived CDR1 and CDR2 are MNHEY and SMNVEV (reference sequence). This CDR3 is built from 16 residues. Trimming pared 2 bases from V and 4 bases from J, leaving 17 bases between. The CDR3, as DNA: TGTGCCAGCAGTTTAATCCCGAGTCGGCCCCCCTATGGCTACACCTTC. It codes for CASSLIPSRPPYGYTF.

This clone showed up just a few times. This chain joins TRBV19 and TRBJ1-1, with D hard to call. Trimming pared 3 bases from V and 1 base from J, leaving 12 bases between. Germline V CDR1 and CDR2: LNHDA, SQIVND (reference sequence). The CDR3 contains 15 residues. In DNA form, the CDR3 reads TGTGCCAGTAGTATCGGTCACCTAACGAACACTGAAGCTTTCTTT. Translated, it gives CASSIGHLTNTEAFF.

The rearrangement links TRBV4-1 to TRBJ1-2; 7 positions agree with TRBD1. Germline V gene data show CDR1 as MGHRA and CDR2 as YSYEKL. The V and J ends lost 1 base and 5 bases, in that order; junction bases with no gene match: 7. CDR3 length: 15 residues. In DNA, the CDR3 is TGCGCCAGCAGCCAAGCAAATCAGGGGGGGTATGGCTACACCTTC. This codes for CASSQANQGGYGYTF.

V usage is TRBV18 and J usage is TRBJ1-2; 8 bases match TRBD1. The junction had 5 bases not matched to a gene; V was cut back by 3 bases and J by 5 bases. The CDR3 contains 14 residues. The germline V gene has CDR1 KGHSH and CDR2 LQKENI. The CDR3 loop reads CASSPGQGLYGYTF. The DNA for the CDR3 is TGTGCCAGCTCACCTGGACAGGGTTTATATGGCTACACCTTC.

The chain uses TRBV14 and TRBJ1-1; D might be TRBD1 (5 bases). The CDR3 has 17 amino acids. CDR1 is SGHDN and CDR2 is FVKESK in the germline V gene. Trimming took 2 bases from V and 3 from J, leaving 19 bases between them. CDR3 nucleotide sequence: TGTGCCAGCAGCCAACCAATGCCCCGGGGGGTGGACACTGAAGCTTTCTTT. This sequence encodes CASSQPMPRGVDTEAFF.